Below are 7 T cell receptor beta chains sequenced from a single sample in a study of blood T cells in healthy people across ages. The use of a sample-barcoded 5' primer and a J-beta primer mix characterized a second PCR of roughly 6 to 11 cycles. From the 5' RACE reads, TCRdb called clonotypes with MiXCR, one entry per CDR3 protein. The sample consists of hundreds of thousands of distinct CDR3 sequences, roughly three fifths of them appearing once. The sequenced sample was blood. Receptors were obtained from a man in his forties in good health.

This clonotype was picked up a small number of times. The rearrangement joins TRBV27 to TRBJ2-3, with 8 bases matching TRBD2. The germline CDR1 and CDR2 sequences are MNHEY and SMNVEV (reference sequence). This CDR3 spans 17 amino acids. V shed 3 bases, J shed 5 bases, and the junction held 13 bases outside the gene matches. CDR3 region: CASSFGASGFREDTQYF. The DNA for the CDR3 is TGTGCCAGCAGTTTCGGGGCTAGCGGGTTTAGAGAAGATACGCAGTATTTT.

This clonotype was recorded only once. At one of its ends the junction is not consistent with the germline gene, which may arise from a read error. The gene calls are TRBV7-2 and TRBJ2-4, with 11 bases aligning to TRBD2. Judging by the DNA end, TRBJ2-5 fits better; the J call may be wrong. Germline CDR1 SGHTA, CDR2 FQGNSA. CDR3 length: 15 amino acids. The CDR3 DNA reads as TGTGCCGGCAGCGAAACTAGCGGGGGACTAGAGACCCAGTACTTC. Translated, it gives CAGSETSGGLETQYF.

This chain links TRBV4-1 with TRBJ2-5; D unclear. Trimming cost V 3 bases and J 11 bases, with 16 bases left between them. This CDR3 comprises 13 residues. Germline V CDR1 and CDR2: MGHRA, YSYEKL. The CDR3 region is CASSHLTHNEQYF. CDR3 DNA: TGCGCCAGCAGCCACCTCACCCACAATGAGCAGTACTTC.

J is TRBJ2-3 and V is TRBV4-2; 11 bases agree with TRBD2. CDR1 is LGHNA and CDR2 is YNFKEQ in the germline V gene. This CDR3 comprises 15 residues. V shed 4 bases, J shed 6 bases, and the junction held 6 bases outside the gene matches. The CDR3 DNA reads TGTGCCAGCAGCCTGGGGACTAGCGGATATGATACGCAGTATTTT. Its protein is CASSLGTSGYDTQYF.

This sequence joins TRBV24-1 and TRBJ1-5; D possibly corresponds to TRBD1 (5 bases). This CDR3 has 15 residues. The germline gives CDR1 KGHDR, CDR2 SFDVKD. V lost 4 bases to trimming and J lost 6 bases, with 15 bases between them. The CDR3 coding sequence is TGTGCCACCAGTGAAGCGGTGGGGGGAATTCAGCCCCAGCATTTT. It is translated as CATSEAVGGIQPQHF.

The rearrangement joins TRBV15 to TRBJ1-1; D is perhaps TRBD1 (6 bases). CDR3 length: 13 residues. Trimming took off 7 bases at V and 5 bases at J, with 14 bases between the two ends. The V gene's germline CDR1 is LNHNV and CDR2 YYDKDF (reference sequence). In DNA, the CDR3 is TGTGCCACCACCGGGGGCTCGAGGACTGAAGCTTTCTTT. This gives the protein CATTGGSRTEAFF.

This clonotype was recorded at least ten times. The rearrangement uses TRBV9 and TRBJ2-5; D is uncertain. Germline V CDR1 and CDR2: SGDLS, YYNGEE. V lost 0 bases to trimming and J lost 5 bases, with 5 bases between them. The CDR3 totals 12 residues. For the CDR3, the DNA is TGTGCCAGCAGCGTAGCGGGTGAGACCCAGTACTTC. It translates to CASSVAGETQYF.